This TCR beta chain is drawn from a study of blood T cells in healthy people across ages (dated by TCRdb to about 2015). Some background on the complete study: In model experiments, roughly one uniquely barcoded TCR beta cDNA molecule per two T cells was captured by template switching. Donors were grouped into four age groups: young (average roughly 17 years), middle-aged (less than 40), aged (around 60) and long-lived (just over 80). To track age-related changes in TCR beta repertoire diversity, the study relied on deep sequencing normalized with unique cDNA molecular identifiers. To avoid experimental bias, donors of different ages were distributed randomly across sequencing lanes. Using the same blood draw, the study looked at two additional independent replicas of 1 million unique cDNA reads for two donors, one aged 18 to 30 and the other aged 80 or older. What the authors observed across the whole study: Conclusive comparison of naive and antigen-experienced compartments was prevented by the profiling of bulk unsorted PBMCs. Estimates of total diversity based on one million sequenced T cells were regarded as lower bounds and as underestimates. Observed TCR beta diversity per million T cells fell roughly linearly with age, and a significant reduction was already apparent by age around 40. Because donor CMV infection status was unknown, age-related changes in expanded clonotypes were potentially confounded. There was a strong correlation between observed TCR beta diversity and the percentage of naive T cells measured by flow cytometry. Compared with the aged group, the long-lived group had more naive CD4+ T cells, fewer expanded clones and increased TCR diversity, suggesting age selection.

In this sample, this clonotype turned up many times. Its antigen is unknown. No quality values exist for individual bases; no much larger clone is one base distant. Receptors were amplified or captured by 5' RACE. Reads for this sample came from an Illumina HiSeq 2500. A second PCR of 7 to 11 cycles was run with a J-beta primer mix and a sample-barcoded 5' primer. Each TCR beta cDNA molecule received a unique molecular identifier from a template-switch 5' adaptor carrying 12 random nucleotides. Each sample yielded at least 2.5 million CDR3-containing paired-end reads. The Mint cDNA synthesis kit, primed by a TRBC-specific oligonucleotide, was used to synthesize first-strand cDNA from all RNA. Following uracil-DNA glycosylase treatment, a first 18-cycle PCR with universal primers M1SS and BC2_uni_R was performed on all cDNA. In the authors' own workflow: For normalization, 1 million high-quality reads were randomly selected from each sample, with every read carrying a distinct molecular identifier. Instead of being binned into consensus sequences, reads that shared molecular identifiers were thrown out. MiTCR, with a Q25 quality threshold and the strictest error-elimination algorithm, was used for CDR3 identification, clonotype clustering and error correction. Lower-bound total TCR beta diversity was estimated with a nonparametric unseen species model using Euler transformation. The public reads were reanalyzed by TCRdb: fastp trimming at Q25, MiXCR alignment, in-frame beta chains only. Duplicate CDR3 protein sequences are folded into a single record with the most common DNA and genes. None of the V and J calls come from the authors' own analysis; TCRdb made them. Within this sample are about a million distinct CDR3 sequences, with less than 45% of them counted one time only. The biggest ten clones account for 13% of the sample.

V sheds 4 bases and J sheds 2 bases, leaving 8 bases between their ends. Spanning cysteine to phenylalanine, the CDR3 consists of 13 amino acids. CDR3 DNA is the only sequence kept; it has 39 bases, read in frame from the first base. The germline V gene yields SGHRS for CDR1 and YFSETQ for CDR2. The donors were 40 or so Caucasian individuals from Russia, aged 6 to 90 years, who were systemically healthy. Roughly 9 milliliters of peripheral blood were drawn from each donor into EDTA-treated Vacutainer tubes. Ficoll-Paque density-gradient centrifugation was used to isolate PBMCs, with at least 6.5 million per sample. Total RNA, at least 5 micrograms per sample, was extracted from PBMCs with Trizol reagent. Naive CD45RAhigh/CD27high T cell percentages were measured by flow cytometry on a PBMC aliquot from every donor.

The sequence was obtained from a man aged 18 to 29 in good health. This chain joins TRBV5-1 to TRBJ2-3; no D gene call is confident. The sample consisted of blood. Read as DNA, the sequence is TGCGCCAGCAGCCTCTTACTCACAGATACGCAGTATTTT. Protein translation: CASSLLLTDTQYF.